This T cell receptor (beta chain) is drawn from a study of blood T cell repertoires in COVID-19. In the study overall: Sources were T cells, B-cell-depleted T cells, or PBMCs; the material itself was cDNA or gDNA.

Original handling: From reference gene primer amplification, estimates of nucleated cell counts were derived. The table came from immunoSEQ multiplex PCR; TCRdb's copy has only in-frame clones and leaves some out. The D gene and trimming were derived from the DNA, and the V and J assignments and clone size from that table. This table holds some 66,000 clones, about three quarters found once. Germline V lookup: CDR1 WSHSY, CDR2 SAAADI. V shed 4 bases, J shed 5 bases, and the junction held 18 bases outside the gene matches. The CDR3 spans 20 residues. The TCR was taken from a woman older than 75 with acute or convalescent COVID-19. V gene TRBV10-2 combines with J gene TRBJ2-1; 12 positions match TRBD1. The material sequenced was peripheral blood. The CDR3 bases are TGCGCCAGCAGTGCCCTCGGCCCCTCCGCCGGGACAGGGGGCAACAATGAGCAGTTCTTC. It yields the protein CASSALGPSAGTGGNNEQFF.